This TCR beta chain is from a study of tissue T cells after allogeneic stem cell transplantation. The study's findings and limits: Only a limited share of tissue TCRs appeared in blood or spleen. Shared clones across patients were few; motif clustering revealed tissue-specific shared signatures.

J was trimmed by 2 bases and V by 2 bases; bases with no gene match: 1. Germline V gene data show CDR1 as GFQATS and CDR2 as STVNSAI. This CDR3 has 13 residues. Clones were read by immunoSEQ multiplex PCR, and TCRdb kept only the in-frame ones, dropping some. The top ten clones hold about 67% of a sample with more than 2,000 clones, 50% to 75% of them seen once. As concerns this clone: Its antigen is currently unknown. Gene names refer to mouse genes. Sequencing ends 1 residue short of the CDR3 end; the germline J gene provides the rest.

The time point here: mouse harvest day 7 after allogeneic transplant. The graft held 10^6 splenic CD5+ T cells and 10^7 T-cell-depleted bone marrow cells. Tissues came from B6→BALB/c major-mismatch GVHD mice at day 7 or 14. The specimen sequenced was spleen. This sequence was found in a female BALB/c mouse given C57BL/6 T cells with graft-versus-host disease after an allogeneic hematopoietic cell transplant. J is TRBJ1-2 and V is TRBV20; 8 bases map to TRBD1. The part of the CDR3 DNA that was read is TGTGGTGCTAGGAGGACAGGGAACTCCGACTACACC. Protein product: CGARRTGNSDYT. From start to end, the CDR3 is CGARRTGNSDYTF.